This T cell receptor (beta chain) was identified in a study of T-cell memory formation after mild COVID-19. Study-wide context: Across donors, TCR clusters were largely donor specific.

Remarks on this clonotype: Its antigen is as yet unknown.

Whole-study findings and limits: Still unconfirmed is whether the second-wave clones peaking on day 37 recognized SARS-CoV-2. CD8+ contracting clones occupied EMRA, while CD4+ ones occupied mainly CM and EM. Later expanders leaned CD4+, whereas clones that contracted between day 15 and 85 were balanced CD4/CD8.

The CDR3 has 18 residues. CDR1 LGHNA and CDR2 YNFKEQ come from the germline V gene. The ends were cut back, 0 bases at V and 4 bases at J, with 16 bases in the middle. TCRdb reanalysed the 5' RACE reads using MiXCR and keeps one entry per CDR3 protein. Among 500,000 to 650,000 distinct CDR3 sequences, less than 25% were seen once, and the ten largest hold approximately 8.4%. This receptor was identified in an adult woman who had mild COVID-19 (a few samples of this study predate the infection). Cell type and time point are not known. The sample consisted of PBMCs or a T cell subset sorted from them (not recorded which). This chain connects TRBV4-2 to TRBJ2-6; D tentatively fits TRBD1 or TRBD2 (5 bases each). Here the CDR3 DNA reads TGTGCCAGCAGCCAAGAGAGGGGACGTGGTGCCGGGGCCAACGTCCTGACTTTC. It specifies CASSQERGRGAGANVLTF.